The clone carrying this T cell receptor beta chain was recorded a few times. This entry belongs to a study of shared clonotypes between healthy human individuals. This CDR3 is built from 13 residues. Germline-derived CDR1 and CDR2 are SGHVS and FNYEAQ. V lost 1 base to trimming and J lost 7 bases, with 10 bases between them. In the authors' methods: From ImmunoSEQ came sequences covering only the junction and carrying no quality scores, so filtering differed. This table comes from immunoSEQ multiplex PCR, and its TCRdb copy is limited to in-frame clones, with some not included. V, J and clone size are taken as reported in that table, and D and trimming were inferred from the DNA itself. Here the sample spans about 470,000 clones, around 75% being singletons.

This receptor was obtained from a woman in her thirties or forties in good health. Some clones in this sample may be carry-over from other donors' samples. The specimen was PBMCs. The chain couples TRBV7-6 to TRBJ1-1; D uncertain. The CDR3 reads CASSLGGRIEAFF. CDR3 DNA: TGTGCCAGCAGCTTAGGGGGAAGGATTGAAGCTTTCTTT.